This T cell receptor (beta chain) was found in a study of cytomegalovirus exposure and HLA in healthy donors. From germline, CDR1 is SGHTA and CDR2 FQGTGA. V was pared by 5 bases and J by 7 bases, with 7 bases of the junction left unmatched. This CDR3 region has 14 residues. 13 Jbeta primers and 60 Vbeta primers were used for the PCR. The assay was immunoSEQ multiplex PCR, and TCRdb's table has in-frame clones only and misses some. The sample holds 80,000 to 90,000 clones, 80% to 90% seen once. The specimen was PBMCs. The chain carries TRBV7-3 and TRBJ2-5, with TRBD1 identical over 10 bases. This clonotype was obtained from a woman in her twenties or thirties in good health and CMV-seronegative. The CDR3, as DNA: TGTGCCAGCAGCGGGACAGGGGTAAAGTCGACCCAGTACTTC. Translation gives CASSGTGVKSTQYF.